A single sample is the source of the 27 T cell receptor beta chains below, sequenced in a study of blood T cell repertoires in COVID-19. This table comes from immunoSEQ multiplex PCR, and its TCRdb copy is limited to in-frame clones, with some not included. The sample contains tens of thousands of clones, roughly four fifths of which appear only once. Sequenced material: peripheral blood. These TCRs come from a man aged 45-65 years with active or convalescent COVID-19.

This clone was seen only a few times. The chain employs TRBV10-1 and TRBJ2-7; 9 bases agree with TRBD2. This CDR3 spans 14 amino acids. Germline loops: CDR1 WNHNN, CDR2 SYGVQD (reference sequence). The J segment lost 3 bases and the V segment lost 6 bases, leaving 6 bases of the junction unmatched. The CDR3 reads CASRRGGPLYEQYV. For the CDR3, the DNA is TGCGCCAGCAGGCGGGGGGGCCCCCTCTACGAGCAGTACGTC.

The rearrangement links TRBV11-2 to TRBJ2-3; TRBD2 agrees at 9 bases. Trimming cost V 3 bases and J 2 bases; bases outside gene matches: 3. The germline V gene has CDR1 SGHAT and CDR2 FQNNGV. This CDR3 is 15 amino acids long. DNA for the CDR3: TGTGCCAGCAGCTTCGGACTAGCGAACACAGATACGCAGTATTTT. This codes for CASSFGLANTDTQYF.

This chain links TRBV4-1 with TRBJ2-4; D ambiguous. Trimming cost V 4 bases and J 0 bases, with 16 bases left between them. The CDR3 extends over 17 amino acids. Germline CDR1 is MGHRA and CDR2 is YSYEKL. Written as DNA, the CDR3 is TGCGCCAGCAGCCGAAGCTTAGAGGAGATAGCCAAAAACATTCAGTACTTC. Its protein product is CASSRSLEEIAKNIQYF.

The rearrangement uses TRBV18 and TRBJ1-1; 11 nucleotides match TRBD1. This CDR3 spans 15 amino acids. Losses at the gene ends were 5 bases for V and 5 bases for J; bases not matched to a gene: 7. Per the germline V gene, CDR1 is KGHSH and CDR2 is LQKENI. Written as DNA, the CDR3 is TGTGCCAGCTCAACTCCGGGACAGGGGGTTACTGAAGCTTTCTTT. Amino acid sequence: CASSTPGQGVTEAFF.

This clone occurred once. The V and J genes are TRBV4-1 and TRBJ2-1; D remains unclear. The CDR3 spans 14 residues. V lost 0 bases, J lost 2 bases, and 5 bases lay in between. In germline, CDR1 is MGHRA, CDR2 YSYEKL. This CDR3 reads CASSQDNTYNEQFF. The CDR3 bases are TGCGCCAGCAGCCAAGATAACACCTACAATGAGCAGTTCTTC.

This chain joins TRBV28 and TRBJ2-7, with TRBD2 identical over 8 bases. This CDR3 is 15 amino acids long. V shed 6 bases, J shed 2 bases, and the junction held 9 bases outside the gene matches. CDR1 is MDHEN, CDR2 SYDVKM, per germline. CDR3 DNA: TGTGCCAGCAGGACTGAGCGGGGGCCCGCCTACGAGCAGTACGTC. Encoded protein: CASRTERGPAYEQYV.

V and J are TRBV9 and TRBJ1-6, with TRBD1 matching 8 bases. This CDR3 is built from 14 residues. V lost 4 bases and J lost 7; bases outside the gene matches: 4. Germline V lookup: CDR1 SGDLS, CDR2 YYNGEE. CDR3 loop: CASSSQGANSPLHF. In nucleotides, the CDR3 is TGTGCCAGCAGCTCCCAGGGGGCAAATTCACCCCTCCACTTT. Based on the CDR3 plus reference TRBV9 and TRBJ1-6, the full variable domain is DSGVTQTPKHLITATGQRVTLRCSPRSGDLSVYWYQQSLDQGLQFLIQYYNGEERAKGNILERFSAQQFPDLHSELNLSSLELGDSALYFCASSSQGANSPLHFGNGTRLTVT.

J is TRBJ1-1 and V is TRBV19; D is perhaps TRBD1 (6 bases). The CDR3 runs 13 residues. Germline CDR1 is LNHDA and CDR2 is SQIVND (reference sequence). Trimming left V 3 bases short and J 4 bases short, with 9 bases between. The CDR3 DNA reads as TGTGCCAGTAGTATTACAGGGATCACTGAAGCTTTCTTT. Protein sequence: CASSITGITEAFF.

The J gene is TRBJ2-1, the V gene TRBV19; a possible D gene is TRBD2 (5 bases). Looked up from germline, CDR1 is LNHDA and CDR2 is SQIVND (reference sequence). The CDR3 covers 16 residues. V gave up 5 bases and J gave up 4 bases, with 18 bases separating them. The CDR3 reads CASSVSQDYAYNEQFF. The CDR3 DNA is TGTGCCAGTAGTGTGTCCCAAGACTATGCATACAATGAGCAGTTCTTC. Full variable domain (missing parts from reference TRBV19 and TRBJ2-1): DGGITQSPKYLFRKEGQNVTLSCEQNLNHDAMYWYRQDPGQGLRLIYYSQIVNDFQKGDIAEGYSVSREKKESFPLTVTSAQKNPTAFYLCASSVSQDYAYNEQFFGPGTRLTVL.

The gene calls are TRBV24-1 and TRBJ2-1; possible D gene TRBD2, 5 bases. Trimming removed 2 bases from V and 7 bases from J, with 11 bases in between. CDR1 is KGHDR and CDR2 is SFDVKD in the germline V gene. The CDR3 contains 14 residues. The CDR3 nucleotides are TGTGCCACCAGTGATTCCCTACTAGGGAATGAGCAGTTCTTC. The encoded protein is CATSDSLLGNEQFF.

The gene calls are TRBV9 and TRBJ2-5; possibly TRBD2 for D (7 bases). This CDR3 region has 16 residues. Trimming removed 0 bases at V and 5 bases at J, with 17 bases between. Germline values: CDR1 SGDLS, CDR2 YYNGEE. The CDR3 DNA is TGTGCCAGCAGCGTAGGAGGAGGGGGGGCCGGTGAGACCCAGTACTTC. Translation gives CASSVGGGGAGETQYF.

This sequence joins TRBV4-3 and TRBJ1-2; 7 bases agree with TRBD1. Germline values: CDR1 LGHNA, CDR2 YSLEER. There are 15 residues in the CDR3. V lost 4 bases, J lost 6 bases, and 11 bases stayed unmatched. The CDR3 loop is CASSLYSSDRDGYTF. The CDR3 region has the DNA TGCGCCAGCAGCCTTTATTCAAGCGACAGGGATGGCTACACCTTC.

This chain joins TRBV19 and TRBJ2-1; 8 bases line up with TRBD1. Per the germline V gene, CDR1 is LNHDA and CDR2 is SQIVND (reference sequence). CDR3 length equals 14 residues. V lost 4 bases and J lost 4; bases outside the gene matches: 3. The CDR3 reads CASSTGGFYNEQFF. As DNA, the CDR3 is TGTGCCAGTAGTACAGGGGGCTTTTACAATGAGCAGTTCTTC.

A note on this clone: At one of its ends the junction is not consistent with the germline gene, which may arise from a read error. The genes are TRBV29-1 and TRBJ2-7, with D perhaps given as TRBD1 or TRBD2 (6 bases each). This CDR3 contains 13 residues. Germline-derived CDR1 and CDR2 are SQVTM and ANQGSEA. CDR3 in DNA: TGCAGCGTTCAAGAGGGGGGCTCCTACGAGCAGTACTTC. Amino acids: CSVQEGGSYEQYF.

Only a few counts were recorded for this clone. V and J are TRBV4-1 and TRBJ2-5; TRBD1 agrees at 9 bases. The CDR3 has 15 residues. The ends lost 3 bases at V and 4 bases at J; junction bases unmatched: 6. Germline-derived CDR1 and CDR2 are MGHRA and YSYEKL. The CDR3, as DNA: TGCGCCAGCAGCCAGAGGGACAGGGAAGTAGAGACCCAGTACTTC. It specifies CASSQRDREVETQYF.

The chain couples TRBV7-8 to TRBJ2-5; TRBD2 might be the D (5 bases). Per the germline V gene, CDR1 is SGHVS and CDR2 is FQNEAQ. Deletions cut 5 bases from V and 5 bases from J, with 15 bases between. This CDR3 is 14 amino acids long. CDR3 sequence (DNA): TGTGCCAGCAGCCAATATGATCGCGGGGAGACCCAGTACTTC. It is translated as CASSQYDRGETQYF. The full variable domain, rest sourced from reference TRBV7-8 and TRBJ2-5, is GAGVSQSPRYKVAKRGQDVALRCDPISGHVSLFWYQQALGQGPEFLTYFQNEAQLDKSGLPSDRFFAERPEGSVSTLKIQRTQQEDSAVYLCASSQYDRGETQYFGPGTRLLVL.

The chain is built from TRBV4-1 and TRBJ1-6; possible D gene TRBD1, 6 bases. CDR3 length: 17 residues. CDR1 is MGHRA, CDR2 YSYEKL, per germline. Trimming cost V 0 bases and J 9 bases, with 18 bases left between them. CDR3 region: CASSQEGTGTWSSPLHF. CDR3 sequence (DNA): TGCGCCAGCAGCCAAGAGGGAACCGGGACATGGAGTTCACCCCTCCACTTT.

The chain recombines TRBV9 with TRBJ2-3; D may be TRBD1 (6 bases). The CDR3 totals 14 residues. Germline V gene data show CDR1 as SGDLS and CDR2 as YYNGEE. Trimming took off 3 bases at V and 1 base at J, with 9 bases between the two ends. The CDR3 loop reads CASSGRQGTDTQYF. The CDR3 nucleotides read TGTGCCAGCAGCGGGCGACAGGGCACAGATACGCAGTATTTT.

V is TRBV20-1 and J is TRBJ1-1, with a tentative D call TRBD1 (6 bases). V was pared by 3 bases and J by 0 bases, with 8 bases between. Germline V gene data show CDR1 as DFQATT and CDR2 as SNEGSKA (reference sequence). The CDR3 sequence is 13 residues long. The CDR3 coding sequence is TGCAGTGCTAGTAGGGGGTTGAACACTGAAGCTTTCTTT. Translating it yields CSASRGLNTEAFF.

This clone came up once. V gene TRBV7-9 combines with J gene TRBJ1-5, with 8 bases matching TRBD1. Germline loops: CDR1 SEHNR, CDR2 FQNEAQ (reference sequence). The CDR3 runs 15 residues. V lost 1 base and J lost 4; bases outside the gene matches: 3. The CDR3 DNA sequence: TGTGCCAGCAGCTTAGGGACAGGGTCAAATCAGCCCCAGCATTTT. Its protein is CASSLGTGSNQPQHF.

V and J are TRBV7-9 and TRBJ1-2; no clear D. The CDR3 is 12 amino acids. Germline CDR1 and CDR2: SEHNR and FQNEAQ (reference sequence). Trimming shortened V by 1 base and J by 6 bases, and 6 bases separated the two germline ends. CDR3 sequence: CASSLGEDGYTF. The CDR3 nucleotides read TGTGCCAGCAGCTTAGGAGAGGATGGCTACACCTTC.

The chain is built from TRBV29-1 and TRBJ2-5; TRBD1 is a possible D gene (6 bases). CDR1 and CDR2 (germline): SQVTM, ANQGSEA. The CDR3 has 13 amino acids. Trimming removed 7 bases from V and 0 bases from J, with 12 bases in between. CDR3: CSAGGQYQETQYF. DNA for the CDR3: TGCAGCGCTGGGGGACAATACCAAGAGACCCAGTACTTC.

J is TRBJ1-4 and V is TRBV20-1; D remains ambiguous. This CDR3 region has 11 residues. Germline loops: CDR1 DFQATT, CDR2 SNEGSKA (reference sequence). Trimming shortened V by 6 bases and J by 6 bases, and 8 bases separated the two germline ends. The DNA for the CDR3 is TGCAGTGCACAGTCAGATGAAAAACTGTTTTTT. This sequence encodes CSAQSDEKLFF.

The rearrangement links TRBV25-1 to TRBJ2-2, with D possibly being TRBD2 (5 bases). Per germline, CDR1 MGHDK and CDR2 SYGVNS. This CDR3 has 14 residues. Trimming removed 9 bases at V and 1 base at J, with 12 bases between. The CDR3 is CARGRTENTGELFF. The DNA of the CDR3 is TGTGCCAGAGGGAGAACAGAGAACACCGGGGAGCTGTTTTTT.

V gene TRBV15 combines with J gene TRBJ1-5; possibly TRBD1 for D (5 bases). This CDR3 is 15 amino acids long. CDR1 is LNHNV, CDR2 YYDKDF, per germline (reference sequence). V lost 1 base to trimming and J lost 6 bases, with 13 bases between them. CDR3 in amino acids: CATSRGGRDVQPQHF. The CDR3 bases are TGTGCCACCAGCAGAGGTGGCAGGGATGTTCAGCCCCAGCATTTT.

J is TRBJ2-2 and V is TRBV4-1, with 8 bases lining up with TRBD1. This CDR3 contains 16 residues. The junction had 1 base not matched to a gene; V was cut back by 0 bases and J by 1 base. The germline V gene has CDR1 MGHRA and CDR2 YSYEKL. CDR3 DNA sequence: TGCGCCAGCAGCCAAGAGGGGACAGGGAACACCGGGGAGCTGTTTTTT. Encoded protein: CASSQEGTGNTGELFF.

This clone was observed once. The chain employs TRBV10-3 and TRBJ1-2; D not certain. The V end was cut by 3 bases, the J end by 1 base, with 9 bases between. Germline CDR1 and CDR2: ENHRY and SYGVKD. CDR3 length: 14 residues. The chain's CDR3 is CAISDPGINYGYTF. CDR3 bases: TGTGCCATCAGTGACCCGGGGATTAACTATGGCTACACCTTC.